This T cell receptor beta chain was sequenced in a study of T-cell memory formation after mild COVID-19. Study conclusions and caveats: Clones that contracted from day 15 to 85 were balanced CD4/CD8, while later expanders leaned CD4+. A subset of responding clones appeared in pre-infection memory, suggesting cross-reactive memory joined.

The V and J ends lost 3 bases and 6 bases, in that order; junction bases with no gene match: 6. The CDR3 loop spans 15 amino acids. CDR1 is SGHNT, CDR2 YYREEE, per germline (reference sequence). 5'RACE primed at constant segments yielded TCR alpha and TCR beta cDNA libraries bearing sample barcodes and UMIs. TCRdb analysed the 5' RACE reads with MiXCR anew, one entry per CDR3 protein. The table includes 350,000 to 500,000 distinct CDR3 sequences, about 20% detected once. As regards this clonotype: The antigen remains undetermined.

The rearrangement links TRBV5-4 to TRBJ2-7, with 13 bases matching TRBD2. Specimen: PBMCs or a T cell subset sorted from them (not recorded which). The receptor comes from an adult woman who had mild COVID-19 (a few samples of this study predate the infection). Cell type and time point are not known. CDR3 sequence: CASSWGTSGAAEQYF. For the CDR3, the DNA is TGTGCCAGCAGCTGGGGGACTAGCGGGGCGGCCGAGCAGTACTTC. Variable domain in full (rest from reference TRBV5-4 and TRBJ2-7): ETGVTQSPTHLIKTRGQQVTLRCSSQSGHNTVSWYQQALGQGPQFIFQYYREEENGRGNFPPRFSGLQFPNYSSELNVNALELDDSALYLCASSWGTSGAAEQYFGPGTRLTVT.